One TCR beta chain is described in this entry. The data were obtained in a study of blood T cell repertoires in COVID-19. Whole-study context: The United States, Italy and Spain provided the acute and convalescent COVID-19 samples. PBMCs, B-cell-depleted T cells, or T cells provided the cDNA or gDNA that made up the material.

Individuals aged roughly 18 to 95 years were recruited from fewer than 25 US areas. Self-reported history from a screening survey and questionnaire set each donor's cohort. Produced via immunoSEQ multiplex PCR; TCRdb's table is partial and in-frame only. The sample has about 140,000 clones; just under 85% are singletons. Material for sequencing was PBMCs or T cells enriched from blood (not recorded which). This receptor was taken from a woman in her fifties or sixties with acute COVID-19.

CDR3 DNA sequence: TGTGCCAGCGGGCAGGGGGACACAGATACGCAGTATTTT. This codes for CASGQGDTDTQYF. The chain links TRBV5-8 to TRBJ2-3; TRBD1 matches 7 bases. The CDR3 has 13 amino acids. Germline trimming cut 7 bases from V and 2 bases from J; bases unmatched to any gene: 4. Germline V lookup: CDR1 SGHTS, CDR2 YDEGEE.